The clone carrying this TCR beta chain was observed at least ten times. Its antigen remains unknown. J lost 2 bases, V lost 3 bases, and 9 bases had no gene match. Germline V gene data show CDR1 as KGHSH and CDR2 as LQKENI. The length of the CDR3 is 17 residues. The sample is drawn from a study of T and B cells in COVID-19 patients. Study-level points and caveats: Patients with COVID-19 reportedly showed strongly skewed T cell receptor beta variable and joining gene usage.

TRB rearrangements were amplified by multiplex PCR with BIOMED2 TRB-A/B primers. Via MiXCR, TCRdb re-called the multiplex PCR reads, giving one row per CDR3 protein. This sample yields approximately 26,000 distinct CDR3 sequences, of which about 30% are seen a single time; around 1.6% belongs to the top ten. Each TRB amplification used about 250-550 ng of genomic DNA from blood. The source material was blood. V is TRBV18 and J is TRBJ1-5, with 8 bases matching TRBD1. This TCR derives from a human donor who had recovered from COVID-19. The CDR3 DNA follows: TGTGCCAGCTCACCGAGGGCAGGGGGCTCGGGCAATCAGCCCCAGCATTTT. Residues: CASSPRAGGSGNQPQHF.